This TCR beta chain was captured by sequencing in a study of beta chain features in type 1 diabetes. Per germline, CDR1 MGHRA and CDR2 YSYEKL. Trimming took 5 bases from V and 6 from J; bases not matched to a gene: 5. This CDR3 contains 13 residues. The entirety of the isolated RNA underwent reverse transcription, so expressed TCRB transcripts were sequenced. The assay was immunoSEQ multiplex PCR, and TCRdb's table has in-frame clones only and misses some. Of roughly 500,000 clones listed, roughly 31% are singletons. Using CD45RO/CCR7/CD25/CD127/CD95/CD27, CD4+ naive, central memory, regulatory and stem cell-like memory cells were sorted. Sorted populations were all over 95% pure. This clone has more than one count but fewer than ten. The antigen remains unidentified. Study observations and caveats: Cells that show high TCR expression could be over-represented by cDNA sequencing.

The gene calls are TRBV4-1 and TRBJ1-2; 8 nucleotides line up with TRBD1. The sequence came from a man in his late teens or twenties in good health. Sequencing was performed on naive CD4+ T cells from blood. DNA for the CDR3: TGCGCCAGCAGCTCTGGACAGGGCAATGGCTACACCTTC. Its protein product is CASSSGQGNGYTF.